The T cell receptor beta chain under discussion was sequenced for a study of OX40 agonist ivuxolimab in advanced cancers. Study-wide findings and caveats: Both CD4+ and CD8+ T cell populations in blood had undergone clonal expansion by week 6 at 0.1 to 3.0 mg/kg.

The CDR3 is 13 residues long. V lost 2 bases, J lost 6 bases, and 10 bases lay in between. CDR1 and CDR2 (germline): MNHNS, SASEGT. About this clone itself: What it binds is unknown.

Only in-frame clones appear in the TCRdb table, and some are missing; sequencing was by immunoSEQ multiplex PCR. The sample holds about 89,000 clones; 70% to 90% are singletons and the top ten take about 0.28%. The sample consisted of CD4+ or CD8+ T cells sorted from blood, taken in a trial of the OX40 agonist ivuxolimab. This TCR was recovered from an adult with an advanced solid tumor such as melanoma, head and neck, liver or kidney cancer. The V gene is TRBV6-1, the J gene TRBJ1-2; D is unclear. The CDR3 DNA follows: TGTGCCAGCAGTGAACGTGAGGAGAATGGCTACACCTTC. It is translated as CASSEREENGYTF.